This T cell receptor beta chain originates from a study of response to subunit inactivated influenza vaccine. MiXCR, applied by TCRdb to the RT-PCR reads, yields one record per CDR3 protein. The table shows about 780,000 distinct CDR3 sequences, with approximately 17% occurring only once. Germline CDR1 SGHRS, CDR2 YFSETQ. The CDR3 length is 14 residues. Trimming removed 7 bases from V and 7 bases from J; junction bases left unmatched: 4. The chain has TRBV5-1 and TRBJ2-1, with 14 bases lining up with TRBD2. The clonotype was recovered from a man aged 50-59 years who received an inactivated influenza vaccine. Sequenced here: PBMCs from blood, sampled roughly 5 days after vaccination. As DNA, the CDR3 is TGCGCCAGCGGGACTAGCGGGAGCGGAAATGAGCAGTTCTTC. This translates into CASGTSGSGNEQFF.